This TCR beta chain is from a study of long-term antiretroviral therapy in people with HIV (dated by TCRdb to the early 2020s). Regarding the study in general: The earliest samples were collected approximately a decade before the 2015 WHO recommendation for immediate ART, a period when ART was typically delayed until CD4 counts fell. No cross-contamination during QIAcube processing was seen in test extractions of a monoclonal T-cell line run alongside around 31 polyclonal samples. From 25 to 30 adults with confirmed HIV infection, the cohort provided under 200 cryopreserved PBMC samples, gathered serially across a mean of approximately six years (range 1-12). Among the roughly 30 participants with HIV, eleven to twelve were female. A retrospective serial study tested whether ART initiation and durable HIV suppression were associated with changes in peripheral blood TRB repertoire composition and diversity. What the authors observed across the whole study: At every time point, the repertoire was dominated by expanded TRB clones first identified before ART initiation, although this dominance fluctuated and, in many PLHIV, declined after ART. Compared with controls, HIV repertoires had narrower CDR3 length ranges, and the network structure pointed to an antigen-experienced repertoire that shifted only slightly toward naive after ART. Since PBMC availability was limited, sequencing covered only the TCR beta chain, with no alpha chain pairing. The samples span the years 2004 to 2017, and the ART regimens used may be less effective than current regimens. Because cell numbers in pre-ART samples were limited, unsorted PBMC were profiled instead of sorted CD4+ and CD8+ T cells. Inferences about post-ART repertoire changes are limited because no data were available on ART adherence, viral resistance or therapy changes. A significant increase in TRB diversity was found to be associated with ART initiation, although TRB diversity was observed to remain significantly below that of transplant donor controls even after long-term ART.

The immunoSEQ hsTCRB v3.0 assay was used at survey level resolution for TRB variable region sequencing. The target sequencing depth for TRB was roughly 35,000-50,000 T-cell genomes per sample. Pooled TRB libraries were sequenced on an Illumina MiSeq with a v3 150-cycle kit. Per the original workflow: Analysis of repertoires was carried out in R inside a reproducible Nextflow workflow spanning QC, data transformation and analysis. LymphoSeq2, an R package for exploring AIRR-Seq data, was used to implement custom analyses. A few samples yielding fewer than 5000 total TRB sequences were excluded, leaving more than 150 analyzed HIV repertoires. Among the 170 to 200 retained HIV repertoires, 55 to 65 were collected before ART initiation and 120 to 140 were collected after ART initiation. Repertoires were downsampled to 5000 TRB nucleotide sequences, and summary statistics were averaged over 100 downsampling iterations. The analysis kept only TRB sequences whose CDR3 regions were at least seven amino acids long. A Shannon entropy-derived clonality score and the Gini coefficient were used to measure diversity. In the repertoire networks, any two of the top 5000 CDR3 amino acid sequences were connected whenever the two sequences differed by an edit distance of one. For TRB CDR3 amino acid sequences, GLIPH2 was used to predict antigen specificity groups and MHC restriction. CDR3 amino acid sequences were matched against VDJdb and McPAS-TCR to flag known CMV, EBV, HIV or tissue antigen associations. Pre-ART, post-ART and control groups were compared with Wilcoxon signed-rank tests and Holm-Bonferroni correction. The table was pulled from immuneACCESS by TCRdb, which kept in-frame rearrangements only. Such tables lose some clones; where checked, under half of the loss comes from unresolved V genes, and the rest has no known cause. The V and J calls and clone size come from that table; D and trimming were worked out from the DNA. The sample table shows about 24,000 clones, and 85% to 95% are seen once. The ten most abundant clones make up 2.2% of the sample.

Participants were included only if at least one PBMC sample before ART initiation and at least two post-ART samples were available. All participants with HIV were treated in the United States of America. Cryopreserved samples of roughly 0.95-10 million PBMC were thawed and washed before DNA extraction. At the time of the earliest PBMC sample, participants with HIV were aged between about 23 and 54 years. PBMC samples were contributed by each participant from 1-4 timepoints before ART initiation and 2-8 timepoints after ART initiation, with a median of 7 samples. For every participant, serial HIV viral load, CD4+ T-cell count, ART history and demographic data were obtained. A Qiagen kit on a QIAcube was used to extract genomic DNA from unsorted PBMC, with samples processed in batches of 12. Only one count was recorded for this clone. Its antigen remains undetermined. No much larger clonotype is one base removed from it; base qualities were not supplied.

This TCR was sampled from a woman aged 45-65 years with HIV. The specimen was unsorted PBMCs, collected about 4.7 years after starting antiretroviral therapy.

The CDR3 in this case is CASSLQDKLRETQYF. The nucleotides read TGTGCCAGCAGCTTGCAGGACAAACTTAGAGAGACCCAGTACTTC. The rearranged segments are TRBV5-8 and TRBJ2-5, and possibly TRBD1, on 5 matching bases. V is shortened by 1 base, J by 4 bases, and the region joining them spans 14 bases. The CDR3, from cysteine to phenylalanine, totals 15 residues. Here the CDR3 DNA is all that survives: 45 bases in frame from base 1. As encoded in the germline V gene, CDR1 is SGHTS while CDR2 is YDEGEE.